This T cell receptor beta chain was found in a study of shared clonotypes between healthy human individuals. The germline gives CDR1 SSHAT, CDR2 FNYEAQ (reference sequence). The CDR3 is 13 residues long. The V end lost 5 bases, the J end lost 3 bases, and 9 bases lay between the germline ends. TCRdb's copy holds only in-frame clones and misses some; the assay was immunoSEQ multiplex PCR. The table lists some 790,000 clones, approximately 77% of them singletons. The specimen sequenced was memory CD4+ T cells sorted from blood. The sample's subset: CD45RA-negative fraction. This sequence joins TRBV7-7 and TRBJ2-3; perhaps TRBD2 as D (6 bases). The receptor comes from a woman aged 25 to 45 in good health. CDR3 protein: CASSPGETDTQYF. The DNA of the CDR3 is TGTGCCAGCAGCCCGGGGGAAACAGATACGCAGTATTTT.